This TCR beta chain originates from a study of cytomegalovirus exposure and HLA in healthy donors. Background on the study: Caucasian-associated ancestry cluster membership applied to 75% to 85% of approximately 420 genotyped donors.

13 Jbeta primers and 60 Vbeta primers were used for the PCR. Method: immunoSEQ multiplex PCR; TCRdb's copy keeps in-frame clones and lacks some. The sample lists about 140,000 clones; roughly four fifths were seen once. The study, taken as a whole, reports: There were reportedly fewer N-insertions in an Asian-associated ancestry cluster than the approximately 700-donor mean, in a later analysis. Altogether, 170 or so TCR beta chains were recorded as cytomegalovirus-associated.

With respect to this clone: Its antigen is unidentified.

Among the donors, all were healthy bone marrow donors. Per the germline V gene, CDR1 is LNHDA and CDR2 is SQIVND (reference sequence). CDR3 length equals 14 residues. This chain connects TRBV19 to TRBJ2-5, with a tentative D call TRBD2 (7 bases). Judging by the DNA end, TRBJ2-7 fits better; the J call may be wrong. The specimen was PBMCs. The sequence was obtained from a man aged 25 to 40 in good health and CMV-seropositive. The CDR3 DNA follows: TGTGCCAGTAGTTCGGGGGGCGGATCGTACGAGCAGTACTTC. It specifies CASSSGGGSYEQYF.